These 9 T cell receptor beta chains came from one sample sequenced in a study of PD-1 blockade in classical Hodgkin lymphoma. The repertoire was sequenced with immunoSEQ multiplex PCR; TCRdb's copy has only in-frame clones and lacks some. The sample consists of tens of thousands of clones, roughly 70% of them appearing once. Each patient experienced a relapse that followed autologous stem cell transplantation, and brentuximab vedotin exposure varied. The starting material was peripheral blood mononuclear cells (PBMCs), obtained before the second cycle of nivolumab. These receptors came from a human donor with classical Hodgkin lymphoma.

The gene calls are TRBV5-4 and TRBJ2-3; TRBD1 or TRBD2 may be the D gene (5 bases each). The V gene's germline CDR1 is SGHNT and CDR2 YYREEE (reference sequence). Trimming took 0 bases from V and 4 from J, leaving 12 bases between them. CDR3 size: 15 residues. The CDR3 DNA sequence: TGTGCCAGCAGCTTGGCATCGGGGCCCCCAGATACGCAGTATTTT. Amino acid sequence: CASSLASGPPDTQYF.

The chain joins TRBV4-3 to TRBJ2-3; unclear D gene. Trimming removed 3 bases from V and 0 bases from J, with 10 bases in between. Germline V gives CDR1 LGHNA, CDR2 YSLEER. This CDR3 contains 15 residues. This chain's CDR3 is CASSQISSSTDTQYF. The CDR3 nucleotides are TGCGCCAGCAGCCAGATTTCTAGTAGCACAGATACGCAGTATTTT.

The gene calls are TRBV28 and TRBJ1-5; perhaps TRBD1 as D (5 bases). V dropped 10 bases and J dropped 4 bases, with 17 bases sitting between them. The CDR3 is 14 residues long. Germline CDR1 and CDR2: MDHEN and SYDVKM. For the CDR3, the DNA is TGTGCCACTTCGGACACCTTACGAAATCAGCCCCAGCATTTT. Its protein product is CATSDTLRNQPQHF.

The chain carries TRBV11-2 and TRBJ2-1, with 10 bases fitting TRBD2. The germline gives CDR1 SGHAT, CDR2 FQNNGV. After removal of 5 bases from V and 4 bases from J, the junction contained 8 bases not matched to a gene. CDR3 length: 16 amino acids. The CDR3 loop is CASSLTSGALYNEQFF. The CDR3 bases are TGTGCCAGCAGCCTCACTAGCGGGGCACTATACAATGAGCAGTTCTTC.

In this sample, this clone turned up once. The rearrangement uses TRBV28 and TRBJ2-1, with a weak D call TRBD1 (6 bases). V dropped 6 bases and J dropped 0 bases, with 21 bases sitting between them. Germline V gene data show CDR1 as MDHEN and CDR2 as SYDVKM. The CDR3 covers 18 residues. CDR3 DNA: TGTGCCAGCAGCCCCATTCACGGACAGATTGACTCCTACAATGAGCAGTTCTTC. Protein: CASSPIHGQIDSYNEQFF.

The chain combines TRBV10-1 with TRBJ2-5, with 11 nucleotides matching TRBD2. Germline lookup yields CDR1 WNHNN and CDR2 SYGVQD (reference sequence). The trim removed 6 bases at V and 3 bases at J, leaving 0 bases unmatched. The CDR3 is 13 residues long. CDR3 nucleotides: TGCGCCAGCAGGACTAGCGGGGAAGAGACCCAGTACTTC. This sequence encodes CASRTSGEETQYF.

The gene calls are TRBV28 and TRBJ1-1, with D possibly being TRBD1 (5 bases). The CDR3 runs 14 residues. Looked up from germline, CDR1 is MDHEN and CDR2 is SYDVKM. Trimming removed 0 bases at V and 4 bases at J, with 9 bases between. The CDR3 region is CASSLWEQATEAFF. As DNA, the CDR3 is TGTGCCAGCAGTTTATGGGAACAGGCCACTGAAGCTTTCTTT.

The table lists this clone with a few counts. The chain uses TRBV11-2 and TRBJ2-1; a possible D gene is TRBD2 (5 bases). Germline CDR1 is SGHAT and CDR2 is FQNNGV. Between the trimmed V and J ends, which lost 4 bases and 9 bases, there was a span of 16 bases. The CDR3 length is 14 residues. The CDR3 loop reads CASSSVRNRGEQFF. CDR3 nucleotide sequence: TGTGCCAGCAGCTCCGTCCGTAATCGGGGTGAGCAGTTCTTC.

The rearrangement links TRBV6-6 to TRBJ1-1, with D hard to call. The CDR3 covers 10 residues. CDR1 MNHNY and CDR2 SVGAGI come from the germline V gene (reference sequence). The chain's CDR3 is CVSYNTEAFF. The CDR3 DNA reads TGTGTATCGTATAACACTGAAGCTTTCTTT.